This T cell receptor beta chain was recorded in a study of blood T cell repertoires in COVID-19. About the study: Material from acute and convalescent COVID-19 was sourced from the United States, Italy and Spain.

V lost 3 bases and J lost 0; bases outside the gene matches: 4. The germline CDR1 and CDR2 sequences are SNHLY and FYNNEI. This CDR3 spans 17 amino acids. Some clones are missing from TCRdb's copy, which holds only in-frame ones; the method was immunoSEQ multiplex PCR. The table shows 200,000 to 250,000 clones, with about 89% occurring only once. The receptor was isolated from a man in his 60s who had recovered from COVID-19. The sequenced material came from peripheral blood. This chain links TRBV2 with TRBJ2-6, with 8 bases aligning to TRBD2. The CDR3 sequence: CASSEQRGTSGANVLTF. DNA of the CDR3: TGTGCCAGCAGTGAGCAGCGGGGGACCTCTGGGGCCAACGTCCTGACTTTC.